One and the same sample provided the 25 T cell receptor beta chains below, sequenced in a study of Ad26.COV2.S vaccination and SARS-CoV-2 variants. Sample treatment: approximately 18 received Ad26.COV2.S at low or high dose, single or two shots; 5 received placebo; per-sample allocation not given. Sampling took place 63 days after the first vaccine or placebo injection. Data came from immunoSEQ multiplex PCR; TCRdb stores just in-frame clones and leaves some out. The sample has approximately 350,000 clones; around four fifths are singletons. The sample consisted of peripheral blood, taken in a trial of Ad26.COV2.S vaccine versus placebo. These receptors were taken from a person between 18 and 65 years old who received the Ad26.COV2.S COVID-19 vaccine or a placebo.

Here the CDR3 reads CASSLGPTDTQYF. The CDR3 nucleotides read TGCGCCAGCAGCCTGGGACCCACAGATACGCAGTATTTT. This chain connects TRBV5-1 to TRBJ2-3, with D perhaps matching TRBD1 or TRBD2 (5 bases each). The CDR3 contains 13 residues. V lost 4 bases and J lost 2, with 8 bases in between. CDR1 and CDR2 from the germline V gene are SGHRS and YFSETQ.

The CDR3 sequence is CASSRLGTSASDEQFF. The CDR3 DNA reads as TGTGCCAGCAGTCGACTCGGGACTAGCGCATCTGATGAGCAGTTCTTC. V gene TRBV6-6 combines with J gene TRBJ2-1, with 10 positions matching TRBD2. This CDR3 has 16 residues. In germline, CDR1 is MNHNY, CDR2 SVGAGI (reference sequence). V trimming: 5 bases; J trimming: 8 bases; junction bases outside the gene matches: 12.

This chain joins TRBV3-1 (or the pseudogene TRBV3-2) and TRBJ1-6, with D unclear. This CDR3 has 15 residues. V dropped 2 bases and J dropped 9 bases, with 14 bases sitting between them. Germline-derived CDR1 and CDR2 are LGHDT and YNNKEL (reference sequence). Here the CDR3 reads CASSQLGGEGSPLHF. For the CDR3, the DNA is TGTGCCAGCAGCCAATTGGGCGGTGAAGGTTCACCCCTCCACTTT.

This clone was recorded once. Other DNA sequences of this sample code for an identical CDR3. The CDR3 is CASSPGVDTQYF. The CDR3 DNA reads TGTGCCAGCTCTCCGGGTGTAGATACGCAGTATTTT. V is TRBV18 and J is TRBJ2-3; D is unresolved. The V gene's germline CDR1 is KGHSH and CDR2 LQKENI. Trimming shortened V by 6 bases and J by 5 bases, and 9 bases separated the two germline ends. The length of the CDR3 is 12 residues.

In nucleotides, the CDR3 is TGTGCCAGCAGCCAAGATGGCCATAGCAATCAGCCCCAGCATTTT. Its protein product is CASSQDGHSNQPQHF. The chain employs TRBV4-2 and TRBJ1-5; no clear D gene. Germline loops: CDR1 LGHNA, CDR2 YNFKEQ. The germline V and J ends were trimmed by 0 bases and 0 bases, with 6 bases remaining between them. The CDR3 has 15 residues.

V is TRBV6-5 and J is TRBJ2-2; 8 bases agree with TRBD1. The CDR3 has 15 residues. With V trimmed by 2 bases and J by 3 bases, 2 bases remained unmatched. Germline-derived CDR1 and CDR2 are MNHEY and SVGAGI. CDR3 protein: CASSYQGAHTGELFF. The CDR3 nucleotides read TGTGCCAGCAGTTACCAGGGGGCTCACACCGGGGAGCTGTTTTTT.

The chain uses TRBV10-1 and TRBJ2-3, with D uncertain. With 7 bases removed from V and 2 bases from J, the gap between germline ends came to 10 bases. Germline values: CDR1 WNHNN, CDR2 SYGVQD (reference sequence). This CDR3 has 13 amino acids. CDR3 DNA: TGCGCCAGCAATCAAGCCTTCACAGATACGCAGTATTTT. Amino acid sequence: CASNQAFTDTQYF.

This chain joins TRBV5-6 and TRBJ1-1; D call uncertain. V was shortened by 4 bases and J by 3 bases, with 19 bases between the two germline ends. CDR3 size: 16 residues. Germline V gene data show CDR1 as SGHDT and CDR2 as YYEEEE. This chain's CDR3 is CASSREDVLLYTEAFF. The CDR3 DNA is TGTGCCAGCAGCCGAGAGGACGTCCTTTTGTACACTGAAGCTTTCTTT.

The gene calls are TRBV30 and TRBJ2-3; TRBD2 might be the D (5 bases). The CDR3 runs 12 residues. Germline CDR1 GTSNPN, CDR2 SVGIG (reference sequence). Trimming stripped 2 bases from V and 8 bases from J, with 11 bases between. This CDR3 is CAWSLPGGTQYF. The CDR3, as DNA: TGTGCCTGGAGTCTGCCCGGAGGTACGCAGTATTTT.

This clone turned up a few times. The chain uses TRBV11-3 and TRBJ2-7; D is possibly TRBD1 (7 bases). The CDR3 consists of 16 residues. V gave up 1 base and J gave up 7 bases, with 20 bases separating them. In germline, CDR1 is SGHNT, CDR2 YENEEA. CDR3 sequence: CASSLGGQGGLGEQYF. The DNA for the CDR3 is TGTGCCAGCAGCTTAGGCGGGCAGGGGGGTCTTGGGGAGCAGTACTTC.

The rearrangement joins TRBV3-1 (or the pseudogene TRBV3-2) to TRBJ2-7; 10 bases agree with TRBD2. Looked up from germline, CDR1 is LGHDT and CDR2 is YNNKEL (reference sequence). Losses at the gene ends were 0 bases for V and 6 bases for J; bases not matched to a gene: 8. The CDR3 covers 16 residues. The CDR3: CASSQDPSGSRGEQYF. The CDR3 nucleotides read TGTGCCAGCAGCCAAGACCCTAGCGGGAGCCGGGGCGAGCAGTACTTC.

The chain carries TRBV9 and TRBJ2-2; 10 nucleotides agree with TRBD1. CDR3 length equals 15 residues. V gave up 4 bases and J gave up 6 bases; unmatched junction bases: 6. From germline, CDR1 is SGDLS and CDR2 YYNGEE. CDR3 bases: TGTGCCAGCAGCACCCGACAGGGGGCGGCCGGGGAGCTGTTTTTT. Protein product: CASSTRQGAAGELFF.

Here the CDR3 DNA reads TGTGCCAGCAGCCAAAACTCTTACTACAATGAGCAGTTCTTC. Translated: CASSQNSYYNEQFF. This rearrangement joins TRBV14 to TRBJ2-1; D remains unclear. Trimming pared 2 bases from V and 3 bases from J, leaving 8 bases between. The CDR3 sequence is 14 residues long. Germline V gene data show CDR1 as SGHDN and CDR2 as FVKESK.

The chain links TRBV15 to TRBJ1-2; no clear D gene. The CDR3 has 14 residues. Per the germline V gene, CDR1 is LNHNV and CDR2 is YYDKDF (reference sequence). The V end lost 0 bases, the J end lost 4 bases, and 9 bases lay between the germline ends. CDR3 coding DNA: TGTGCCACCAGCAGAGATCAAGACTTCTATGGCTACACCTTC. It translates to CATSRDQDFYGYTF.

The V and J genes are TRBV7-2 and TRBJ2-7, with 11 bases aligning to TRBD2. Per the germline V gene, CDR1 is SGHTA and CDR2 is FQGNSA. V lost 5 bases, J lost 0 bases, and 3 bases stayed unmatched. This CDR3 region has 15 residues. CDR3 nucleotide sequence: TGTGCCAGCAGCCCGGGACTAGCGGTCTCCTACGAGCAGTACTTC. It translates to CASSPGLAVSYEQYF.

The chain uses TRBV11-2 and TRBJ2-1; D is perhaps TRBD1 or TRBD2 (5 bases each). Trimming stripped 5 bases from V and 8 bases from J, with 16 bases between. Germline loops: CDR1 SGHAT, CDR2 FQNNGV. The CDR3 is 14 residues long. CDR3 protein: CASSLRAGNYEQFF. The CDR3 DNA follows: TGTGCCAGCAGCCTGAGGGCAGGGAATTATGAGCAGTTCTTC.

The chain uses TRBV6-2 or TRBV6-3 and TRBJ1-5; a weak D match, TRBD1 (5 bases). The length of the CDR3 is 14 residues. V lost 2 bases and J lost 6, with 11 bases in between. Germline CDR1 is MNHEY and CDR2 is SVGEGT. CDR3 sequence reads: CASSYPAQGQPQHF. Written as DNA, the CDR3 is TGTGCCAGCAGTTACCCGGCGCAGGGTCAGCCCCAGCATTTT.

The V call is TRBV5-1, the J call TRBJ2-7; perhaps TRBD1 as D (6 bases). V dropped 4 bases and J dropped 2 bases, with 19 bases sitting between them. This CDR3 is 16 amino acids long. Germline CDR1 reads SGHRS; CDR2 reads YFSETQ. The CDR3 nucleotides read TGCGCCAGCAGCGGACCAACGGGGACAACCCCCTACGAGCAGTACTTC. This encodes CASSGPTGTTPYEQYF.

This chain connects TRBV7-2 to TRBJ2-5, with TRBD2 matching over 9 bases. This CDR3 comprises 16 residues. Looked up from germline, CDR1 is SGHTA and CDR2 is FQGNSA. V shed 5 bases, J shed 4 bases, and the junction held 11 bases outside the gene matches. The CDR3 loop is CASSPGRLAVGETQYF. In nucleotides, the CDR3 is TGTGCCAGCAGCCCGGGAAGACTAGCGGTAGGAGAGACCCAGTACTTC.

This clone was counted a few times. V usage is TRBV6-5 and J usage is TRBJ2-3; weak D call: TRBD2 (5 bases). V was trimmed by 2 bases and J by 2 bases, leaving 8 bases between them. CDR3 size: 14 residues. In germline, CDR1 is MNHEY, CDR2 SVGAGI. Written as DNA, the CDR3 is TGTGCCAGCAGTTACGCTAGCAACACAGATACGCAGTATTTT. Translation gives CASSYASNTDTQYF.

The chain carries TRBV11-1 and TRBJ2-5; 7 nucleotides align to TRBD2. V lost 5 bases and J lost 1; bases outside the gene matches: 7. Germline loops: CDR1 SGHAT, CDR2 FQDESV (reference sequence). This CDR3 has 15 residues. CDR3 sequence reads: CASSLQRGTQETQYF. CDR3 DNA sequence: TGTGCCAGCAGCCTCCAGCGGGGAACCCAAGAGACCCAGTACTTC.

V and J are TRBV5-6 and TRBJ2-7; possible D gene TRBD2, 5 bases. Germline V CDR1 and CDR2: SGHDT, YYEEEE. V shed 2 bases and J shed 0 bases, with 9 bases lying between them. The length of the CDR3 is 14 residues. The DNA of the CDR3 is TGTGCCAGCAGCTTAGGGAGTAGCTCCTACGAGCAGTACTTC. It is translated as CASSLGSSSYEQYF.

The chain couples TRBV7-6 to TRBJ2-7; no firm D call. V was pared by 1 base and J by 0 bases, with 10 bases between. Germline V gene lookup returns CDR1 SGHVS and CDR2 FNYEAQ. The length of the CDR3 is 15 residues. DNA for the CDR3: TGTGCCAGCAGCTTAGAAGGCACCTTCTCCTACGAGCAGTACTTC. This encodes CASSLEGTFSYEQYF.

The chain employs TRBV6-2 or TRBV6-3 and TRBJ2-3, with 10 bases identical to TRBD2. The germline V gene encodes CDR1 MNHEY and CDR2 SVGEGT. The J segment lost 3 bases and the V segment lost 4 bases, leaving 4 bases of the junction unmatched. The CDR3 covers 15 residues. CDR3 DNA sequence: TGTGCCAGCAGTTCCCCTAGCGGGGGTACAGATACGCAGTATTTT. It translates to CASSSPSGGTDTQYF.

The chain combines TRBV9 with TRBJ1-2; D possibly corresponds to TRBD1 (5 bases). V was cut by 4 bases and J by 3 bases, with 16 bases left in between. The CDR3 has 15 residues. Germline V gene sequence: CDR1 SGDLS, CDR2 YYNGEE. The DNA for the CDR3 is TGTGCCAGCAGCCCCCGAGCCGGGGGGGACTATGGCTACACCTTC. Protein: CASSPRAGGDYGYTF.